Listed here are 24 T cell receptor beta chains from one sample, sequenced in a study of blood T cell repertoires in COVID-19. TCRdb keeps only in-frame clones here, not all; method: immunoSEQ multiplex PCR. The table includes 200,000 to 300,000 clones, approximately 86% detected once. The sample was PBMCs or T cells enriched from blood (not recorded which). Receptor source: a woman aged 40 to 50 with acute COVID-19.

This clone showed up just once. The rearrangement uses TRBV24-1 and TRBJ2-1, with D perhaps TRBD2 (6 bases). Between the trimmed V and J ends, which lost 2 bases and 0 bases, there was a span of 16 bases. This CDR3 contains 18 residues. CDR1 is KGHDR, CDR2 SFDVKD, per germline. This CDR3 is CATSDSKLAANSYNEQFF. The CDR3 region has the DNA TGTGCCACCAGTGATTCAAAACTAGCTGCGAACTCCTACAATGAGCAGTTCTTC.

Remarks on this clone: A read error may produce the germline difference seen at one junction end. V gene TRBV7-7 combines with J gene TRBJ2-7, with 9 positions matching TRBD2. From germline, CDR1 is SSHAT and CDR2 FNYEAQ (reference sequence). CDR3 size: 15 residues. The CDR3 sequence: CASSQNSGGTYEQYF. CDR3 coding DNA: TGTGCTAGCAGCCAAAATAGCGGGGGAACCTACGAGCAGTACTTC.

The V call is TRBV10-3, the J call TRBJ1-1; TRBD1 matches at 7 bases. The CDR3 length is 14 residues. Germline V gene data show CDR1 as ENHRY and CDR2 as SYGVKD. After removal of 11 bases from V and 0 bases from J, the junction contained 9 bases not matched to a gene. The CDR3 here is CAVRNRGLNTEAFF. For the CDR3, the DNA is TGTGCCGTCCGGAACAGGGGTTTGAACACTGAAGCTTTCTTT.

The chain carries TRBV3-1 (or the pseudogene TRBV3-2) and TRBJ1-5; 9 bases are a match to TRBD1. This CDR3 comprises 19 residues. Germline V CDR1 and CDR2: LGHDT, YNNKEL (reference sequence). Trimming took 2 bases from V and 2 from J; bases not matched to a gene: 13. The CDR3, as DNA: TGTGCCAGCAGCCAAACTGACAGGGGGGCGAGGGTAGGCAATCAGCCCCAGCATTTT. This sequence encodes CASSQTDRGARVGNQPQHF.

The CDR3 DNA sequence: TGTGCCAGCAGCCCGAAGAGGTCCTCCCACTATGGCTACACCTTC. Translated, it gives CASSPKRSSHYGYTF. J is TRBJ1-2 and V is TRBV11-3; D call uncertain. The CDR3 contains 15 residues. Germline V gives CDR1 SGHNT, CDR2 YENEEA. Trimming removed 5 bases at V and 3 bases at J, with 16 bases between. The variable domain in full, with the rest retrieved from reference TRBV11-3 and TRBJ1-2, is EAGVVQSPRYKIIEKKQPVAFWCNPISGHNTLYWYLQNLGQGPELLIRYENEEAVDDSQLPKDRFSAERLKGVDSTLKIQPAELGDSAVYLCASSPKRSSHYGYTFGSGTRLTVV.

This clone was counted only a few times. V and J are TRBV28 and TRBJ2-7; 11 positions match TRBD1. The CDR3 length is 15 residues. The germline V gene has CDR1 MDHEN and CDR2 SYDVKM. Germline trimming cut 6 bases from V and 5 bases from J; bases unmatched to any gene: 9. This chain's CDR3 is CASRTPGTGGDEQYF. For the CDR3, the DNA is TGTGCCAGCAGGACCCCCGGGACAGGGGGGGACGAGCAGTACTTC.

The chain joins TRBV7-8 to TRBJ1-6; D remains ambiguous. Germline V gene sequence: CDR1 SGHVS, CDR2 FQNEAQ. The V gene lost 5 bases and the J gene lost 9 bases, with 20 bases spanning the gap. The CDR3 has 16 residues. DNA of the CDR3: TGTGCCAGCAGCCCAGCGCCAAAGGGAAGCGGTTCACCCCTCCACTTT. Encoded protein: CASSPAPKGSGSPLHF. The full variable domain, rest sourced from reference TRBV7-8 and TRBJ1-6, is GAGVSQSPRYKVAKRGQDVALRCDPISGHVSLFWYQQALGQGPEFLTYFQNEAQLDKSGLPSDRFFAERPEGSVSTLKIQRTQQEDSAVYLCASSPAPKGSGSPLHFGNGTRLTVT.

The chain links TRBV7-2 to TRBJ2-1; possible D gene TRBD2, 5 bases. The CDR3 sequence is 16 residues long. CDR1 and CDR2 from the germline V gene are SGHTA and FQGNSA. The V gene lost 1 base and the J gene lost 2 bases, with 12 bases spanning the gap. The CDR3 bases are TGTGCCAGCAGCTTAGGACTGGACTTAACCTACAATGAGCAGTTCTTC. It yields the protein CASSLGLDLTYNEQFF.

J is TRBJ2-1 and V is TRBV6-5, with 9 bases that match TRBD1. CDR1 MNHEY and CDR2 SVGAGI come from the germline V gene. This CDR3 contains 15 residues. V was pared by 5 bases and J by 5 bases, with 7 bases of the junction left unmatched. The CDR3 DNA is TGTGCCAGCAGTAACCGGGACAGGGCCCACAATGAGCAGTTCTTC. It codes for CASSNRDRAHNEQFF.

The J gene is TRBJ2-7, the V gene TRBV6-5; 11 bases fit TRBD2. Germline-derived CDR1 and CDR2 are MNHEY and SVGAGI. CDR3 length: 14 residues. V lost 7 bases, J lost 4 bases, and 6 bases stayed unmatched. CDR3 loop: CASTYTSGSYEQYF. CDR3 in DNA: TGTGCCAGCACTTATACTAGCGGGAGTTACGAGCAGTACTTC.

Written as DNA, the CDR3 is TGTGCCAGCACCCTGGGGGGGCCCACTGAAGCTTTCTTT. Translation: CASTLGGPTEAFF. The J gene is TRBJ1-1, the V gene TRBV12-3 or TRBV12-4; D perhaps matches TRBD1 (6 bases). This CDR3 spans 13 amino acids. V lost 7 bases to trimming and J lost 4 bases, with 13 bases between them.

DNA of the CDR3: TGCGCCACAAAGCGGGGGCAGAACACCGGGGAGCTGTTTTTT. As protein: CATKRGQNTGELFF. The chain uses TRBV4-1 and TRBJ2-2; 8 bases line up with TRBD2. CDR1 is MGHRA, CDR2 YSYEKL, per germline. Trimming cost V 10 bases and J 1 base; bases outside gene matches: 5. The CDR3 loop spans 14 amino acids.

The rearrangement joins TRBV5-1 to TRBJ1-2, with 7 bases identical to TRBD1. The CDR3 totals 13 residues. CDR1 is SGHRS and CDR2 is YFSETQ in the germline V gene. Losses at the gene ends were 4 bases for V and 7 bases for J; bases not matched to a gene: 7. CDR3 sequence reads: CASSHGQVRGYTF. In nucleotides, the CDR3 is TGCGCCAGCAGCCACGGACAGGTCCGTGGCTACACCTTC.

The rearrangement joins TRBV19 to TRBJ1-5; TRBD1 matches at 10 bases. V lost 7 bases and J lost 14; bases outside the gene matches: 14. The CDR3 length is 14 residues. Germline loops: CDR1 LNHDA, CDR2 SQIVND (reference sequence). The CDR3 DNA reads TGTGCCAGTACCATCGATAGTGGGACAGGGGAGAAGCATTTT. Its protein product is CASTIDSGTGEKHF.

This clone occurred a few times. The chain couples TRBV19 to TRBJ2-2; tentative D call: TRBD2 (6 bases). Germline V lookup: CDR1 LNHDA, CDR2 SQIVND (reference sequence). The ends were cut back, 2 bases at V and 8 bases at J, with 12 bases in the middle. CDR3 length: 14 residues. CDR3 protein: CASSILLAAGELFF. DNA for the CDR3: TGTGCCAGTAGTATATTACTAGCCGCGGGGGAGCTGTTTTTT.

This clone was seen a single time. The V call is TRBV29-1, the J call TRBJ2-7, with TRBD2 matching over 9 bases. Trimming at V came to 6 bases and at J to 1 base, leaving 4 bases not matched to a gene. Per germline, CDR1 SQVTM and CDR2 ANQGSEA. The CDR3 spans 13 residues. The DNA of the CDR3 is TGCAGCGTAGTTAGCGGGAGATCCTACGAGCAGTACTTC. This codes for CSVVSGRSYEQYF.

The V gene is TRBV11-3, the J gene TRBJ2-1; 9 bases are a match to TRBD1. The V gene's germline CDR1 is SGHNT and CDR2 YENEEA. After removal of 5 bases from V and 10 bases from J, the junction contained 9 bases not matched to a gene. The CDR3 length is 14 residues. CDR3 sequence: CASSPRPGTGEQFF. CDR3 nucleotide sequence: TGTGCCAGCAGCCCCCGCCCCGGGACAGGGGAGCAGTTCTTC.

The J gene is TRBJ1-4, the V gene TRBV5-5, with 10 bases aligning to TRBD1. CDR1 is SGHKS, CDR2 YYEKEE, per germline (reference sequence). The length of the CDR3 is 14 residues. The V and J ends lost 2 bases and 11 bases, in that order; junction bases with no gene match: 6. The DNA for the CDR3 is TGTGCCAGCAGCTTAGGGACAGGGGAAGAGAAACTGTTTTTT. It encodes CASSLGTGEEKLFF.

The V call is TRBV9, the J call TRBJ2-7; 12 bases match TRBD2. V shed 4 bases and J 4 bases; nucleotides not matched to a gene: 6. The length of the CDR3 is 15 residues. The germline V gene has CDR1 SGDLS and CDR2 YYNGEE. CDR3: CASSPGTSGFYEQYF. CDR3 nucleotides: TGTGCCAGCAGCCCGGGGACTAGCGGGTTTTACGAGCAGTACTTC.

This clone appeared a few times. J is TRBJ2-1 and V is TRBV10-1; 8 bases fit TRBD2. Germline V gene sequence: CDR1 WNHNN, CDR2 SYGVQD (reference sequence). The CDR3 extends over 18 amino acids. Trimming took 6 bases from V and 1 from J; bases not matched to a gene: 14. CDR3 nucleotide sequence: TGCGCCAGCAGACCGGGAGGGCGTATATCGGGGTCCTACAATGAGCAGTTCTTC. Amino acid sequence: CASRPGGRISGSYNEQFF.

The chain links TRBV7-3 to TRBJ2-7; tentatively, D is TRBD2 (5 bases). The CDR3 covers 13 residues. Per germline, CDR1 SGHTA and CDR2 FQGTGA. With 3 bases removed from V and 5 bases from J, the gap between germline ends came to 11 bases. In DNA, the CDR3 is TGTGCCAGCAGCTTGGGCACTAGGGACGAGCAGTACTTC. Its translation is CASSLGTRDEQYF.

This clone has more than one count but fewer than ten. The chain joins TRBV6-4 to TRBJ2-1; tentative D call: TRBD1 (5 bases). The CDR3 loop spans 16 amino acids. Germline V gene lookup returns CDR1 MRHNA and CDR2 SNTAGT. Trimming removed 1 base at V and 0 bases at J, with 10 bases between. Written as DNA, the CDR3 is TGTGCCAGCAGTGACTGGGGCGGCCACTCCTACAATGAGCAGTTCTTC. Residues: CASSDWGGHSYNEQFF.

The rearrangement joins TRBV27 to TRBJ1-2, with TRBD1 as a possible D gene (5 bases). Germline V CDR1 and CDR2: MNHEY, SMNVEV (reference sequence). V was shortened by 6 bases and J by 3 bases, with 17 bases between the two germline ends. The CDR3 consists of 15 residues. The CDR3 spells CASRTRLAGDYGYTF. The CDR3 bases are TGTGCCAGCAGGACCCGGTTGGCGGGGGACTATGGCTACACCTTC.

The rearrangement uses TRBV19 and TRBJ2-3; D might be TRBD2 (6 bases). CDR1 LNHDA and CDR2 SQIVND come from the germline V gene (reference sequence). There are 15 residues in the CDR3. V was clipped by 3 bases and J by 1 base, with 11 bases between them. CDR3 nucleotides: TGTGCCAGTAGTATTTTGGGACTCGGCACAGATACGCAGTATTTT. It codes for CASSILGLGTDTQYF.